These 5 T cell receptor beta chains originate from one sample sequenced in a study of shared clonotypes between healthy human individuals. Naive CD8 cells lacked CD45RO and underwent positive selection for CCR7, leaving out terminally differentiated effector memory CD45RA+ cells. Method: immunoSEQ multiplex PCR; TCRdb's copy keeps in-frame clones and lacks some. This repertoire shows about 820,000 clones, 80% to 95% found once; its top ten account for 24%. The specimen sequenced was naive CD8+ T cells sorted from blood. All receptors come from a man under 40 in good health.

The rearrangement joins TRBV5-1 to TRBJ2-5; possibly TRBD1 for D (6 bases). Trimming removed 4 bases at V and 4 bases at J, with 14 bases between. Germline CDR1 SGHRS, CDR2 YFSETQ. The length of the CDR3 is 14 residues. The CDR3 sequence is CASSPHKGGETQYF. The CDR3 region has the DNA TGCGCCAGCAGCCCTCATAAAGGGGGAGAGACCCAGTACTTC.

The rearrangement joins TRBV7-9 to TRBJ2-1; a possible D gene is TRBD2 (6 bases). Germline loops: CDR1 SEHNR, CDR2 FQNEAQ (reference sequence). This CDR3 contains 16 residues. The V end was cut by 6 bases, the J end by 6 bases, with 21 bases between. The CDR3 DNA reads as TGTGCCAGCAGTATCCTGACTAGAGCCCCTAGCAATGAGCAGTTCTTC. This codes for CASSILTRAPSNEQFF.

In this sample, this clone turned up once. The gene calls are TRBV29-1 and TRBJ2-1, with 9 bases that match TRBD2. Trimming removed 4 bases from V and 0 bases from J; junction bases left unmatched: 7. CDR3 size: 16 residues. Germline V gene data show CDR1 as SQVTM and CDR2 as ANQGSEA. CDR3 sequence: CSVGPRLADSYNEQFF. The DNA of the CDR3 is TGCAGCGTTGGGCCCCGACTAGCGGACTCCTACAATGAGCAGTTCTTC.

The chain joins TRBV5-8 to TRBJ1-4, with TRBD1 matching over 9 bases. The CDR3 has 16 residues. Looked up from germline, CDR1 is SGHTS and CDR2 is YDEGEE. With V trimmed by 4 bases and J by 7 bases, 11 bases remained unmatched. In DNA form, the CDR3 reads TGTGCCAGCAGCGTTGGGACAGGGCGGTTTCTTGAAAAACTGTTTTTT. It codes for CASSVGTGRFLEKLFF.

V is TRBV29-1 and J is TRBJ1-2; D may be TRBD1 (6 bases). The V end was cut by 5 bases, the J end by 5 bases, with 9 bases between. Germline assignment: CDR1 SQVTM and CDR2 ANQGSEA. This CDR3 is built from 11 residues. In DNA form, the CDR3 reads TGCAGCGTTCGGGGGACATATGGCTACACCTTC. Translation gives CSVRGTYGYTF.